What follows describes a single TCR beta chain. The CDR3 consists of 17 residues. Germline-derived CDR1 and CDR2 are SGDLS and YYNGEE. V lost 3 bases and J lost 8; bases outside the gene matches: 16. Sequencing used immunoSEQ multiplex PCR; TCRdb keeps in-frame clones, though not all of them. Among roughly 89,000 clones, 85% to 95% were seen once, and the ten largest hold 4.3%. These data belong to a study of T cell changes during pregnancy in multiple sclerosis. This sequence joins TRBV9 and TRBJ1-4; TRBD1 aligns across 7 bases. This clonotype was obtained from a female donor with multiple sclerosis, enrolled in a pregnancy study. Sequenced material: peripheral blood, taken in the first trimester of pregnancy. For the CDR3, the DNA is TGTGCCAGCAGCGGCGATACTTTAAGACAGGGAAGCGAAAAACTGTTTTTT. Translated: CASSGDTLRQGSEKLFF. Filled out from reference TRBV9 and TRBJ1-4, the complete variable domain reads DSGVTQTPKHLITATGQRVTLRCSPRSGDLSVYWYQQSLDQGLQFLIQYYNGEERAKGNILERFSAQQFPDLHSELNLSSLELGDSALYFCASSGDTLRQGSEKLFFGSGTQLSVL.